This entry describes one TCR beta chain. This entry is derived from a study of blood T cell repertoires in COVID-19. Study summary: Samples taken during acute and convalescent COVID-19 were collected in the United States, Italy and Spain.

Germline V lookup: CDR1 SGHRS, CDR2 YFSETQ. The CDR3 loop spans 16 amino acids. With 3 bases removed from V and 7 bases from J, the gap between germline ends came to 19 bases. Clones were read by immunoSEQ multiplex PCR, and TCRdb kept only the in-frame ones, dropping some. The sample holds about 390,000 clones; around 87% are singletons and the top ten take about 2.3%. The TCR originated in a woman aged 55-69 years with COVID-19, enrolled during active disease. The sample comprised peripheral blood. The chain combines TRBV5-1 with TRBJ2-2, with TRBD2 as a possible D gene (6 bases). The DNA of the CDR3 is TGCGCCAGCAGCTATCTATACGGAACCGGGGGCGGGGAGCTGTTTTTT. Its protein is CASSYLYGTGGGELFF.